Included here is one T cell receptor (beta chain) sequence, with context. This specimen belongs to a study of blood T cell repertoires in COVID-19. Study context: COVID-19 samples from acute and convalescent phases originated in the United States, Italy and Spain. Nucleic acid was either cDNA or gDNA, and it came from T cells, B-cell-depleted T cells, or PBMCs.

The CDR3 is made up of 15 amino acids. The germline V gene has CDR1 MNHEY and CDR2 SVGAGI. Losses at the gene ends were 6 bases for V and 4 bases for J; bases not matched to a gene: 10. Authors' processing steps: Nucleated cell counts were estimated from reference gene primer amplification. Sequencing was performed with immunoSEQ multiplex PCR; in TCRdb, only in-frame clones are kept and a portion is missing. For V, J and clone size, that table is used; D and trimming come from the DNA. The sample contains 95,000 to 100,000 clones, roughly 86% of which appear only once. The sequencing sample was made of peripheral blood. The chain couples TRBV6-5 to TRBJ1-2; 8 nucleotides line up with TRBD1. The sequence derives from a young woman with acute or convalescent COVID-19. CDR3 sequence (DNA): TGTGCCAGCAGGCCCCGGACAGGGCCCATCTATGGCTACACCTTC. Translation gives CASRPRTGPIYGYTF.